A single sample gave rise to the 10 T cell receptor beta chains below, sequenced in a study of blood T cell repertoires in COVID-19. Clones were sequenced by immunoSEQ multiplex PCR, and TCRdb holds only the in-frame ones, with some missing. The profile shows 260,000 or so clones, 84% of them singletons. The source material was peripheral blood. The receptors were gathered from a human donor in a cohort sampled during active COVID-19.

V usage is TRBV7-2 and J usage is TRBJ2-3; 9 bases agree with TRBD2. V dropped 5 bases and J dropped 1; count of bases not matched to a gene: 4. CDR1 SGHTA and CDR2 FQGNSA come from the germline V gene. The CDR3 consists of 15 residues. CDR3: CASSGSGGRTDTQYF. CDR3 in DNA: TGTGCCAGCAGCGGTAGCGGGGGCCGCACAGATACGCAGTATTTT.

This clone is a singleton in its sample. DNA of the CDR3: TGTGCCAGCCTTTTGACAGGCTCTGCAAACTATGGCTACACCTTC. It yields the protein CASLLTGSANYGYTF. The chain has TRBV19 and TRBJ1-2, with D maybe TRBD1 (6 bases). Germline V lookup: CDR1 LNHDA, CDR2 SQIVND (reference sequence). V lost 9 bases, J lost 2 bases, and 19 bases lay in between. This CDR3 is built from 15 residues.

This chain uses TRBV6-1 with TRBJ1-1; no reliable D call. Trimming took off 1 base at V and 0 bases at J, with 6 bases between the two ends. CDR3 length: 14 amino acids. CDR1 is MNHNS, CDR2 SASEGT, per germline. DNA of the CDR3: TGTGCCAGCAGTGAAGGAGGGTTGAACACTGAAGCTTTCTTT. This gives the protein CASSEGGLNTEAFF.

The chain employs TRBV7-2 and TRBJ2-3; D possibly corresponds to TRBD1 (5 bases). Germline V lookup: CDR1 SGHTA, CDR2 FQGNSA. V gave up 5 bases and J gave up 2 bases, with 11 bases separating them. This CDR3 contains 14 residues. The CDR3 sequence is CASSPRQNTDTQYF. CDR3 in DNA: TGTGCCAGCAGCCCCCGACAGAACACAGATACGCAGTATTTT.

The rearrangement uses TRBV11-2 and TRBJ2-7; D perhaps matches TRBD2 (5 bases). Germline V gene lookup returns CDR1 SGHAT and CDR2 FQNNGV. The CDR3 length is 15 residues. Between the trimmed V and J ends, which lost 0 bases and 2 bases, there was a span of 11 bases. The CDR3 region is CASSLERGGPYEQYF. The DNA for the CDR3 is TGTGCCAGCAGCTTAGAACGAGGCGGGCCCTACGAGCAGTACTTC.

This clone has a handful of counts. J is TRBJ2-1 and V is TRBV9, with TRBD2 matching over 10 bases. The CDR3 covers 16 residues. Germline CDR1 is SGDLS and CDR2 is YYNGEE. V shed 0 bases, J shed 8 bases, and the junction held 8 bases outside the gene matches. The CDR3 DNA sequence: TGTGCCAGCAGCGTAGAGGGTAATCTAGCGGGAGATGAGCAGTTCTTC. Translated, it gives CASSVEGNLAGDEQFF. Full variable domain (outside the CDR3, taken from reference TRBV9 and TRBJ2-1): DSGVTQTPKHLITATGQRVTLRCSPRSGDLSVYWYQQSLDQGLQFLIQYYNGEERAKGNILERFSAQQFPDLHSELNLSSLELGDSALYFCASSVEGNLAGDEQFFGPGTRLTVL.

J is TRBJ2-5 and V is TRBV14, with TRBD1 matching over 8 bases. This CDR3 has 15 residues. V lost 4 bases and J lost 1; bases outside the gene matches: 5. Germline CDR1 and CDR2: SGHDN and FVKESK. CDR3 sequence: CASSPWDRSQETQYF. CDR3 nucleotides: TGTGCCAGCAGCCCCTGGGACAGGTCCCAAGAGACCCAGTACTTC.

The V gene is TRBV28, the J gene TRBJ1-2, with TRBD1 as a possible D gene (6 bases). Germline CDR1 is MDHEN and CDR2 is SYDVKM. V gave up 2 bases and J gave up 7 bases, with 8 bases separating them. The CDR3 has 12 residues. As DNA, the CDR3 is TGTGCCAGCAGTTTAAACAGGGTTGGCTACACCTTC. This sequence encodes CASSLNRVGYTF.

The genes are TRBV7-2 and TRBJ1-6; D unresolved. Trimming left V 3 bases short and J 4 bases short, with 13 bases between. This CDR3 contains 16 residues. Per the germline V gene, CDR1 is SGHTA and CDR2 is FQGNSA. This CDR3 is CASSFPRGRYNSPLHF. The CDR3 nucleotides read TGTGCCAGCAGCTTCCCCCGGGGTAGATATAATTCACCCCTCCACTTT.

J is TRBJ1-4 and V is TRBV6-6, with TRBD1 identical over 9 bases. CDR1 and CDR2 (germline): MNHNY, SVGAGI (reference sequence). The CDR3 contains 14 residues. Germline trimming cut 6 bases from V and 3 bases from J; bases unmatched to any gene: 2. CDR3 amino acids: CASRRQGANEKLFF. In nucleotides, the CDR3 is TGTGCCAGCAGGAGACAGGGGGCTAATGAAAAACTGTTTTTT.